One and the same sample provided the 28 T cell receptor beta chains below, sequenced in a study of molecular identifiers for immune sequencing clone quantification (dated by TCRdb to the late 2010s). Receptor amplification or capture employed PCR. Sequencing relied on a NextSeq 500. TCRdb ran its own pipeline on the public reads, namely fastp trimming at Q25 and MiXCR clone calling, and kept in-frame beta chains. CDR3 protein sequences are deduplicated, and each keeps its most common genes and DNA. The sample has some 320,000 distinct CDR3 sequences on record, 24% of them singletons. Around 0.7% of the sample belongs to the ten largest clones. Sequenced input: naive CD8+ T cells from blood, with Jurkat cell RNA spiked in. Interpreted using the paper, the cell subset or site label stands for: FACS-sorted CD8+CD4-CCR7+CD45RA+ naive T cells. These receptors came from a human donor in good health. Some libraries in this study had Jurkat cell RNA spiked in.

Details on this clonotype: This may arise from a read error, as a much more abundant clone is one base away. This chain joins TRBV24-1 and TRBJ2-2; D is possibly TRBD2 (5 bases). Germline assignment: CDR1 KGHDR and CDR2 SFDVKD. This CDR3 comprises 18 residues. In DNA, the CDR3 is TGTGCCACCAGTGATTCGGAGGTATGGGGTGGAAACACCGGGGAGCCGTTTTTT. As protein: CATSDSEVWGGNTGEPFF.

The J gene is TRBJ1-1, the V gene TRBV7-9, with unresolved D. V lost 5 bases to trimming and J lost 3 bases, with 4 bases between them. The CDR3 is 11 residues long. Germline CDR1 reads SEHNR; CDR2 reads FQNEAQ (reference sequence). The CDR3, as DNA: TGTGCCAGCAGCGCTGACACTGAAGCTTTCTTT. Translating it yields CASSADTEAFF.

The chain recombines TRBV19 with TRBJ1-1, with no clear D. The V end lost 9 bases, the J end lost 3 bases, and 8 bases lay between the germline ends. Germline CDR1 LNHDA, CDR2 SQIVND (reference sequence). This CDR3 contains 11 residues. CDR3 coding DNA: TGTGCCAGCTACCAGTACACTGAAGCTTTCTTT. Amino acid sequence: CASYQYTEAFF.

This clonotype was seen ten or more times. The J gene is TRBJ2-3, the V gene TRBV7-2; D uncertain. Germline lookup yields CDR1 SGHTA and CDR2 FQGNSA. V was trimmed by 5 bases and J by 5 bases, leaving 14 bases between them. This CDR3 is built from 14 residues. The CDR3 loop reads CASSPTIPGDTQYF. The CDR3 DNA reads as TGTGCCAGCAGCCCAACTATACCCGGAGATACGCAGTATTTT.

A few counts support this clonotype. The chain has TRBV7-9 and TRBJ2-5; D gene unclear. V shed 5 bases and J shed 5 bases, with 15 bases lying between them. CDR1 and CDR2 from the germline V gene are SEHNR and FQNEAQ (reference sequence). This CDR3 is built from 14 residues. The CDR3 nucleotides read TGTGCCAGCAGCCAAAGCGACGCCTCCGAGACCCAGTACTTC. Translated: CASSQSDASETQYF. Full variable domain (outside the CDR3, taken from reference TRBV7-9 and TRBJ2-5): DTGVSQNPRHKITKRGQNVTFRCDPISEHNRLYWYRQTLGQGPEFLTYFQNEAQLEKSRLLSDRFSAERPKGSFSTLEIQRTEQGDSAMYLCASSQSDASETQYFGPGTRLLVL.

As concerns this clonotype: A much bigger clone sits one base away, suggesting this may be a read error. The V gene is TRBV7-2, the J gene TRBJ2-1; no definite D call. Germline CDR1 is SGHTA and CDR2 is FQGNSA. The ends were cut back, 0 bases at V and 2 bases at J, with 17 bases in the middle. The CDR3 loop spans 18 amino acids. CDR3 in amino acids: CASSLASPLSLAYNEQFF. The CDR3, as DNA: TGTGCCAGCAGCTTAGCAAGCCCTCTGTCGTTAGCCTACAATGAGCAGTTCTTC.

This clonotype has at least ten counts. The V gene is TRBV3-1, the J gene TRBJ2-7, with 8 bases fitting TRBD1. Germline assignment: CDR1 LGHDT and CDR2 YNNKEL (reference sequence). V lost 7 bases, J lost 5 bases, and 7 bases stayed unmatched. The CDR3 is 13 amino acids. In nucleotides, the CDR3 is TGTGCCAGCACCGGGACAGGAGGAGACGAGCAGTACTTC. Translation: CASTGTGGDEQYF.

This chain joins TRBV27 and TRBJ2-7; 9 nucleotides align to TRBD1. Germline CDR1 reads MNHEY; CDR2 reads SMNVEV (reference sequence). V was pared by 6 bases and J by 6 bases, with 9 bases of the junction left unmatched. CDR3 length equals 14 residues. Written as DNA, the CDR3 is TGTGCCAGCAGACGGGACAGGGATATTCTCGAGCAGTACTTC. This gives the protein CASRRDRDILEQYF.

This clonotype was recorded a few times. V and J are TRBV2 and TRBJ2-5; 8 positions agree with TRBD1. CDR3 size: 13 residues. V trimming: 8 bases; J trimming: 2 bases; junction bases outside the gene matches: 4. From germline, CDR1 is SNHLY and CDR2 FYNNEI. The CDR3 nucleotides read TGTGCCAGCGGGACAGGACTTCAAGAGACCCAGTACTTC. Its translation is CASGTGLQETQYF.

As to this clonotype: A much larger clone is a single base away; this may be a read error. The rearrangement joins TRBV20-1 to TRBJ2-3; 8 nucleotides align to TRBD2. Per germline, CDR1 DFQATT and CDR2 SNEGSKA (reference sequence). This CDR3 is 12 amino acids long. J lost 10 bases, V lost 3 bases, and 6 bases had no gene match. The CDR3 loop is CSARGLVDAQYF. CDR3 DNA: TGCAGTGCTAGGGGACTAGTGGATGCGCAGTATTTT.

This clonotype was picked up many times. This rearrangement joins TRBV4-3 to TRBJ2-2, with a tentative D call TRBD1 (5 bases). CDR1 is LGHNA and CDR2 is YSLEER in the germline V gene. This CDR3 region has 14 residues. Trimming cost V 4 bases and J 4 bases, with 10 bases left between them. CDR3: CASSPGAATGELFF. For the CDR3, the DNA is TGCGCCAGCAGCCCTGGGGCAGCCACCGGGGAGCTGTTTTTT.

This clonotype was found a few times. The rearrangement links TRBV29-1 to TRBJ1-1, with 8 bases aligning to TRBD1. The J segment lost 3 bases and the V segment lost 4 bases, leaving 4 bases of the junction unmatched. This CDR3 is built from 13 residues. Germline V gene data show CDR1 as SQVTM and CDR2 as ANQGSEA. CDR3 nucleotide sequence: TGCAGCGTTGGCCAGGGGGCCTACACTGAAGCTTTCTTT. Protein: CSVGQGAYTEAFF.

The chain uses TRBV29-1 and TRBJ1-1; no clear D gene. The CDR3 length is 12 residues. The V gene's germline CDR1 is SQVTM and CDR2 ANQGSEA. Trimming shortened V by 4 bases and J by 1 base, and 7 bases separated the two germline ends. The CDR3 here is CSVVEGNTEAFF. The CDR3 DNA sequence: TGCAGCGTTGTCGAAGGGAACACTGAAGCTTTCTTT.

Details on this clonotype: Mismatch with germline at one junction end may stem from a read error. CDR3 amino acids: CASSYGGGSQEAQYF. In DNA form, the CDR3 reads TGTGCCAGCAGTTACGGAGGAGGATCCCAAGAGGCCCAGTACTTC. The chain recombines TRBV6-5 with TRBJ2-5, with a possible D match to TRBD2 (5 bases). Germline-derived CDR1 and CDR2 are MNHEY and SVGAGI. The CDR3 has 15 residues.

This clonotype was recorded a few times. V is TRBV19 and J is TRBJ2-1; maybe TRBD2 (6 bases). The CDR3 length is 12 residues. Per germline, CDR1 LNHDA and CDR2 SQIVND (reference sequence). Trimming took 7 bases from V and 6 from J, leaving 10 bases between them. In nucleotides, the CDR3 is TGTGCCAGTACCGAGGGAGGCAATGAGCAGTTCTTC. It translates to CASTEGGNEQFF.

This clonotype was found many times. The chain is built from TRBV7-2 and TRBJ2-3; TRBD2 aligns across 7 bases. This CDR3 comprises 16 residues. Germline CDR1 reads SGHTA; CDR2 reads FQGNSA. Trimming took 4 bases from V and 2 from J; bases not matched to a gene: 9. CDR3 sequence: CASSYWAGLYTDTQYF. DNA for the CDR3: TGTGCCAGCAGCTACTGGGCGGGACTATACACAGATACGCAGTATTTT.

A few counts support this clonotype. V is TRBV18 and J is TRBJ2-2; D gene uncertain. Trimming shortened V by 1 base and J by 4 bases, and 7 bases separated the two germline ends. From germline, CDR1 is KGHSH and CDR2 LQKENI. The CDR3 runs to 14 residues. CDR3 sequence (DNA): TGTGCCAGCTCACCACTTGCGTCCACCGGGGAGCTGTTTTTT. Amino acid sequence: CASSPLASTGELFF.

This clonotype was counted many times. This rearrangement joins TRBV5-4 to TRBJ2-3, with 7 bases aligning to TRBD1. CDR3 length equals 16 residues. Germline V gene data show CDR1 as SGHNT and CDR2 as YYREEE (reference sequence). Trimming removed 6 bases from V and 3 bases from J; junction bases left unmatched: 13. The CDR3 here is CASNPDTGELTDTQYF. The DNA of the CDR3 is TGTGCCAGCAACCCCGATACAGGGGAGTTGACAGATACGCAGTATTTT.

In its sample, this clonotype was seen a few times. V is TRBV11-2 and J is TRBJ2-3; 7 nucleotides line up with TRBD1. The CDR3 has 14 amino acids. V dropped 5 bases and J dropped 6; count of bases not matched to a gene: 8. The germline V gene has CDR1 SGHAT and CDR2 FQNNGV. The CDR3 coding sequence is TGTGCCAGCAGCCCGACAGGGTTTAGGGATACGCAGTATTTT. Translating gives CASSPTGFRDTQYF.

As regards this clonotype: Possible read error: a much larger clone is one base away. The gene calls are TRBV14 and TRBJ2-3; D may be TRBD1 (5 bases). V dropped 1 base and J dropped 0 bases, with 20 bases sitting between them. This CDR3 comprises 19 residues. In germline, CDR1 is SGHDN, CDR2 FVKESK. CDR3: CASSQGGYGESWSTDTQYF. CDR3 coding DNA: TGTGCCAGCAGCCAAGGGGGCTACGGCGAGAGCTGGAGCACAGATACGCAGTATTTT.

As concerns this clonotype: This sequence may be a read error, since a much larger clone differs from it by one base. The rearrangement links TRBV30 to TRBJ1-1, with D unclear. The CDR3 runs 14 residues. Per germline, CDR1 GTSNPN and CDR2 SVGIG (reference sequence). DNA for the CDR3: TGTGCCTGGAGTGTACAGCCAATGAACACTAAAGCTTTCTTT. Encoded protein: CAWSVQPMNTKAFF.

This clonotype was counted a few times. The chain combines TRBV10-1 with TRBJ2-3; D gene uncertain. Deletions cut 1 base from V and 4 bases from J, with 6 bases between. Germline V gene sequence: CDR1 WNHNN, CDR2 SYGVQD (reference sequence). The CDR3 has 13 residues. CDR3 in amino acids: CASSEFGADTQYF. The CDR3, as DNA: TGCGCCAGCAGTGAGTTTGGGGCAGATACGCAGTATTTT.

A remark on this clonotype: At one end the junction does not follow the germline gene, possibly because of a read error. This chain connects TRBV11-2 to TRBJ2-1; D perhaps matches TRBD2 (7 bases). Germline-derived CDR1 and CDR2 are SGHAT and FQNNGV. This CDR3 has 17 residues. The CDR3 DNA reads as TGTGCCAGCAGCTTAAGGGAGCGGGACATCTCCTACAATGAGCGGTTCTTC. It translates to CASSLRERDISYNERFF.

This clonotype has just a few counts. The chain carries TRBV13 and TRBJ1-2, with a weak D call TRBD1 (6 bases). V dropped 5 bases and J dropped 7 bases, with 14 bases sitting between them. This CDR3 has 13 residues. Germline V lookup: CDR1 PRHDT, CDR2 FYEKMQ (reference sequence). For the CDR3, the DNA is TGTGCCAGCAGCCCCCCGGGGGCGCTTGGCTACACCTTC. Protein: CASSPPGALGYTF. Looking up the rest from reference TRBV13 and TRBJ1-2 gives the full variable domain: AAGVIQSPRHLIKEKRETATLKCYPIPRHDTVYWYQQGPGQDPQFLISFYEKMQSDKGSIPDRFSAQQFSDYHSELNMSSLELGDSALYFCASSPPGALGYTFGSGTRLTVV.

This chain joins TRBV27 and TRBJ2-3, with 15 bases aligning to TRBD2. This CDR3 spans 16 amino acids. V lost 4 bases and J lost 5; bases outside the gene matches: 4. The germline V gene encodes CDR1 MNHEY and CDR2 SMNVEV (reference sequence). The CDR3 coding sequence is TGTGCCAGCAGTTCTGGACTAGCGGGAGGGGGAGATACGCAGTATTTT. Residues: CASSSGLAGGGDTQYF.

This chain uses TRBV6-5 with TRBJ2-5; 10 bases line up with TRBD1. The ends lost 2 bases at V and 3 bases at J; junction bases unmatched: 6. CDR1 is MNHEY and CDR2 is SVGAGI in the germline V gene. CDR3 size: 16 residues. CDR3 residues: CASSYELGTGEETQYF. In nucleotides, the CDR3 is TGTGCCAGCAGTTACGAGCTTGGGACAGGGGAAGAGACCCAGTACTTC.

The sample holds a few counts of this clonotype. The CDR3: CASSTAHAYEQYF. CDR3 DNA: TGTGCCAGTAGTACGGCCCACGCCTACGAGCAGTACTTC. The chain joins TRBV19 to TRBJ2-7; the D is unclear. V lost 4 bases and J 2 bases, leaving 9 bases between the germline ends. Germline V gives CDR1 LNHDA, CDR2 SQIVND (reference sequence). This CDR3 comprises 13 residues.

Comment on this clonotype: This sequence may be a read error, since a much larger clone differs from it by one base. The gene calls are TRBV14 and TRBJ2-1, with D perhaps matching TRBD2 (6 bases). The CDR3 length is 14 residues. Trimming stripped 0 bases from V and 13 bases from J, with 16 bases between. Germline CDR1 SGHDN, CDR2 FVKESK. DNA of the CDR3: TGTGCCAGCAGCCAAGAGACTAGTTCCGAGACCCAGTTCTTC. This translates into CASSQETSSETQFF.